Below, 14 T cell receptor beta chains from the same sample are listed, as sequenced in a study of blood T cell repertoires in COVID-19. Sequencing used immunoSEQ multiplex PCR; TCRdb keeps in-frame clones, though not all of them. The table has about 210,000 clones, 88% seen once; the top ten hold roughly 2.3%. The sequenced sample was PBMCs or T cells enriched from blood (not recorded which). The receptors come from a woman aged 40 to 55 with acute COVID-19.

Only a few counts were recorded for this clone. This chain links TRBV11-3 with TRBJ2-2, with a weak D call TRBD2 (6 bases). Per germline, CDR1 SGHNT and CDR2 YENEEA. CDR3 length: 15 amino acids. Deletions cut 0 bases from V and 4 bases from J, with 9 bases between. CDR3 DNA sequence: TGTGCCAGCAGCTTAGATCAAGCGGGCACCGGGGAGCTGTTTTTT. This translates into CASSLDQAGTGELFF.

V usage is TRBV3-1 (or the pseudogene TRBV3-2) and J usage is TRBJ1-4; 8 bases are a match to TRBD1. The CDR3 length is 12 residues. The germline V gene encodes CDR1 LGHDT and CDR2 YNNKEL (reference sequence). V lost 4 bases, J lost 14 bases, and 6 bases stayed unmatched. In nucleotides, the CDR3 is TGTGCCAGCAGCCGCCGGGACAGGATCCTGTTTTTT. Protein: CASSRRDRILFF.

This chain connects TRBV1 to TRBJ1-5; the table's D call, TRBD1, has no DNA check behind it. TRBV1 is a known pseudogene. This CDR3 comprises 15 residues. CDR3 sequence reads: CTRADRGYSNQPQHF. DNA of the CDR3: TGCACCAGGGCGGACAGGGGGTATAGCAATCAGCCCCAGCATTTT.

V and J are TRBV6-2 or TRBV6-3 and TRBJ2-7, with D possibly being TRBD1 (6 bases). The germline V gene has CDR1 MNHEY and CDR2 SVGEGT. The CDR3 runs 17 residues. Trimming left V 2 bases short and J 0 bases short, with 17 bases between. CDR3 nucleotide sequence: TGTGCCAGCAGTTACGCCCGAAGACAGGTATCCTCCTACGAGCAGTACTTC. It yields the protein CASSYARRQVSSYEQYF.

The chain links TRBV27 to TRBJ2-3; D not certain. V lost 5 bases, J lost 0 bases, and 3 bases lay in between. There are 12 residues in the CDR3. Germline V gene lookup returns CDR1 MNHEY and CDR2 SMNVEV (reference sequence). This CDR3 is CASSRSTDTQYF. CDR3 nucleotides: TGTGCCAGCAGTCGGAGCACAGATACGCAGTATTTT.

The CDR3 reads CASSIVNSPNSPLHF. In DNA, the CDR3 is TGTGCCAGTAGTATAGTAAACAGCCCGAATTCACCCCTCCACTTT. This chain joins TRBV19 and TRBJ1-6, with no clear D. CDR1 LNHDA and CDR2 SQIVND come from the germline V gene (reference sequence). V shed 1 base and J shed 7 bases, with 11 bases lying between them. There are 15 residues in the CDR3. The full variable domain, with the rest looked up from reference TRBV19 and TRBJ1-6, is DGGITQSPKYLFRKEGQNVTLSCEQNLNHDAMYWYRQDPGQGLRLIYYSQIVNDFQKGDIAEGYSVSREKKESFPLTVTSAQKNPTAFYLCASSIVNSPNSPLHFGNGTRLTVT.

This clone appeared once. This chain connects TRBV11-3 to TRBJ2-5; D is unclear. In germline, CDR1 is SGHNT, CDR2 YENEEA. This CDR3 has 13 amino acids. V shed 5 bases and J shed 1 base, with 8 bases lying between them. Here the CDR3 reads CASSPSGQETQYF. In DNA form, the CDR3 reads TGTGCCAGCAGCCCCTCCGGCCAAGAGACCCAGTACTTC.

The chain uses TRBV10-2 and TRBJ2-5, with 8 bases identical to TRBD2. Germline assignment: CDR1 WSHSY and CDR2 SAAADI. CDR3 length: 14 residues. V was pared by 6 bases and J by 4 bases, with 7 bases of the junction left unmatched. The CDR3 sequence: CASRGLREGETQYF. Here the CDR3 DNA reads TGCGCCAGCAGGGGTTTACGGGAGGGAGAGACCCAGTACTTC.

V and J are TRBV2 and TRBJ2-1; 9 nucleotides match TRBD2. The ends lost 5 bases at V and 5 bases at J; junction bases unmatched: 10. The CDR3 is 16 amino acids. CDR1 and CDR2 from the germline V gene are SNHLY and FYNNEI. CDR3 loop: CASSSFSGGPDNEQFF. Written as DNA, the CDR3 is TGTGCCAGCAGTTCCTTCAGCGGGGGGCCAGACAATGAGCAGTTCTTC.

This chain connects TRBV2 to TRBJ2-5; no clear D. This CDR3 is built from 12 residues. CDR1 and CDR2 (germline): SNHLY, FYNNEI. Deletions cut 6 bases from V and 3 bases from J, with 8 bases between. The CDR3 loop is CASSVTEETQYF. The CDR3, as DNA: TGTGCCAGCAGCGTCACGGAAGAGACCCAGTACTTC.

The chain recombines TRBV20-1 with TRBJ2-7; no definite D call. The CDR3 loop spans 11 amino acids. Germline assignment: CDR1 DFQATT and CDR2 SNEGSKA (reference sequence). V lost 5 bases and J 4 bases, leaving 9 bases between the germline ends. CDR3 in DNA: TGCAGTGCTCCTCTACAGTACGAGCAGTACTTC. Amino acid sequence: CSAPLQYEQYF.

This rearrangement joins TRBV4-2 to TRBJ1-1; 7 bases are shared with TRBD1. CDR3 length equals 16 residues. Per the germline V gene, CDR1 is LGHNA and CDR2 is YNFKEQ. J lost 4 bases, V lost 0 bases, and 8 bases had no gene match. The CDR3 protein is CASSQESGAGGTEAFF. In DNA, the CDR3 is TGTGCCAGCAGCCAAGAGTCTGGAGCAGGGGGCACTGAAGCTTTCTTT.

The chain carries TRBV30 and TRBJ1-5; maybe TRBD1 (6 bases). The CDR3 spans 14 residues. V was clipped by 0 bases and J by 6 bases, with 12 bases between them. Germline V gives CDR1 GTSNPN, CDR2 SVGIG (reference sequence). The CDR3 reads CAWSVTGWTQPQHF. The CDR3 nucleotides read TGTGCCTGGAGTGTCACAGGGTGGACTCAGCCCCAGCATTTT.

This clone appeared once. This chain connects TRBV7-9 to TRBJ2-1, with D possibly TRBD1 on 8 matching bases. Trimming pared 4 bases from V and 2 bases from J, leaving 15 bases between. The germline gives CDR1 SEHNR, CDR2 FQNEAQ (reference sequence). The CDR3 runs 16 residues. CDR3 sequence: CASSSQGGRAYNEQFF. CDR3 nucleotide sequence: TGTGCCAGCAGCTCACAGGGGGGGAGAGCCTACAATGAGCAGTTCTTC. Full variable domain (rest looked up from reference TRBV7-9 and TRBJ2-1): DTGVSQNPRHKITKRGQNVTFRCDPISEHNRLYWYRQTLGQGPEFLTYFQNEAQLEKSRLLSDRFSAERPKGSFSTLEIQRTEQGDSAMYLCASSSQGGRAYNEQFFGPGTRLTVL.